Presented here are 30 T cell receptor beta chains from one specimen sequenced in a study of shared clonotypes between healthy human individuals. Assay: immunoSEQ multiplex PCR; the TCRdb copy retains only in-frame clones and omits some. In the table there are about 1 million clones, 70% to 80% of which are singletons. The sample consisted of memory CD4+ T cells sorted from blood. Subset given: CD45RA-negative fraction. The receptors were gathered from a man between 18 and 29 years old in good health.

This clone appeared a few times. The chain uses TRBV19 and TRBJ1-5, with D uncertain. The germline V gene has CDR1 LNHDA and CDR2 SQIVND (reference sequence). The CDR3 runs to 15 residues. Trimming cost V 5 bases and J 4 bases, with 15 bases left between them. The CDR3 protein is CASSSASVLNQPQHF. DNA of the CDR3: TGTGCCAGTAGTTCCGCCTCGGTCCTAAATCAGCCCCAGCATTTT.

The chain recombines TRBV5-1 with TRBJ2-5, with TRBD2 matching 9 bases. With V trimmed by 4 bases and J by 5 bases, 12 bases remained unmatched. Germline lookup yields CDR1 SGHRS and CDR2 YFSETQ. This CDR3 comprises 16 residues. The CDR3: CASSPLSAGGPETQYF. CDR3 nucleotide sequence: TGCGCCAGCAGCCCCCTTAGTGCGGGGGGGCCCGAGACCCAGTACTTC. The entire variable domain, with the rest obtained from reference TRBV5-1 and TRBJ2-5, is as follows: KAGVTQTPRYLIKTRGQQVTLSCSPISGHRSVSWYQQTPGQGLQFLFEYFSETQRNKGNFPGRFSGRQFSNSRSEMNVSTLELGDSALYLCASSPLSAGGPETQYFGPGTRLLVL.

V usage is TRBV4-1 and J usage is TRBJ2-7; D is uncertain. Germline V CDR1 and CDR2: MGHRA, YSYEKL. Trimming left V 0 bases short and J 7 bases short, with 13 bases between. The CDR3 sequence is 14 residues long. The CDR3 spells CASSQDVTRGEQYF. CDR3 sequence (DNA): TGCGCCAGCAGCCAAGATGTGACCCGTGGAGAGCAGTACTTC.

CDR3 sequence: CASSATGLANYGYTF. The CDR3 region has the DNA TGTGCCAGCAGCGCTACAGGGCTTGCTAACTATGGCTACACCTTC. This chain connects TRBV9 to TRBJ1-2; maybe TRBD1 (6 bases). Trimming took 3 bases from V and 0 from J, leaving 12 bases between them. CDR1 is SGDLS, CDR2 YYNGEE, per germline. The CDR3 totals 15 residues. The full variable domain, in which reference TRBV9 and TRBJ1-2 provide the parts outside the CDR3, is DSGVTQTPKHLITATGQRVTLRCSPRSGDLSVYWYQQSLDQGLQFLIQYYNGEERAKGNILERFSAQQFPDLHSELNLSSLELGDSALYFCASSATGLANYGYTFGSGTRLTVV.

For this clone: This may be a read error: a much more frequent sequence differs by one nucleotide. V and J are TRBV7-9 and TRBJ1-5; D remains unclear. The V end lost 1 base, the J end lost 6 bases, and 7 bases lay between the germline ends. Germline V gene sequence: CDR1 SEHNR, CDR2 FQNEAQ (reference sequence). The CDR3 is made up of 13 amino acids. CDR3 nucleotides: TGTGCCAGCAGCTTAGGAGGTACTCAGCCCCAGCATTTT. Its protein is CASSLGGTQPQHF.

A few counts support this clone. The chain has TRBV19 and TRBJ1-2; no clear D. Trimming shortened V by 7 bases and J by 3 bases, and 3 bases separated the two germline ends. This CDR3 spans 10 amino acids. CDR1 LNHDA and CDR2 SQIVND come from the germline V gene (reference sequence). In DNA, the CDR3 is TGTGCCAGTAACTACTATGGCTACACCTTC. Protein product: CASNYYGYTF.

The sample holds a few counts of this clone. V gene TRBV18 combines with J gene TRBJ2-3, with 9 bases matching TRBD2. V shed 3 bases, J shed 4 bases, and the junction held 5 bases outside the gene matches. The CDR3 loop spans 15 amino acids. Per the germline V gene, CDR1 is KGHSH and CDR2 is LQKENI. DNA for the CDR3: TGTGCCAGCTCACCGGGCAGCGGGGGGCCAGATACGCAGTATTTT. Translation: CASSPGSGGPDTQYF.

In its sample, this clone was seen once. The chain combines TRBV30 with TRBJ1-1; D not resolved. Germline V CDR1 and CDR2: GTSNPN, SVGIG (reference sequence). Trimming cost V 3 bases and J 11 bases, with 16 bases left between them. The CDR3 loop spans 12 amino acids. CDR3 region: CAWSENLLFAFF. The CDR3 region has the DNA TGTGCCTGGAGCGAGAATCTATTATTTGCTTTCTTT.

The chain has TRBV7-9 and TRBJ1-1; D possibly corresponds to TRBD1 (5 bases). This CDR3 is 13 amino acids long. Germline values: CDR1 SEHNR, CDR2 FQNEAQ (reference sequence). V lost 6 bases, J lost 1 base, and 9 bases lay in between. CDR3 coding DNA: TGTGCCAGCAGGCCCGGGGGGAACACTGAAGCTTTCTTT. This gives the protein CASRPGGNTEAFF.

CDR3 in DNA: TGTGCCAGCAGGGAGACTATCGAGCAGTTCTTC. Protein product: CASRETIEQFF. The V call is TRBV7-2, the J call TRBJ2-1; TRBD2 might be the D (5 bases). The germline gives CDR1 SGHTA, CDR2 FQGNSA. Trimming removed 6 bases from V and 10 bases from J, with 10 bases in between. The CDR3 is made up of 11 amino acids. Full variable domain (remainder filled in from reference TRBV7-2 and TRBJ2-1): GAGVSQSPSNKVTEKGKDVELRCDPISGHTALYWYRQSLGQGLEFLIYFQGNSAPDKSGLPSDRFSAERTGGSVSTLTIQRTQQEDSAVYLCASRETIEQFFGPGTRLTVL.

The chain links TRBV5-5 to TRBJ1-4; D is undetermined. Germline V gene sequence: CDR1 SGHKS, CDR2 YYEKEE (reference sequence). The CDR3 consists of 13 residues. Trimming left V 5 bases short and J 8 bases short, with 13 bases between. This CDR3 reads CASSMLGNEKLFF. The CDR3 DNA reads TGTGCCAGCAGTATGTTGGGGAACGAAAAACTGTTTTTT.

This clone has more than one count but fewer than ten. This rearrangement joins TRBV19 to TRBJ2-2, with 8 bases identical to TRBD1. The CDR3 spans 16 residues. V was pared by 4 bases and J by 7 bases, with 11 bases of the junction left unmatched. Germline CDR1 reads LNHDA; CDR2 reads SQIVND (reference sequence). CDR3 sequence (DNA): TGTGCCAGTAGTACAGGGGGCGCTGGAACGGTCGGGGAGCTGTTTTTT. The encoded protein is CASSTGGAGTVGELFF.

This clone has ten or more counts. The chain uses TRBV6-6 and TRBJ1-2, with 7 bases that match TRBD1. The germline gives CDR1 MNHNY, CDR2 SVGAGI (reference sequence). The CDR3 runs to 14 residues. J was trimmed by 2 bases and V by 6 bases; bases with no gene match: 6. CDR3 nucleotides: TGTGCCAGCAGCCCCGGGACAGCAAACTATGGCTACACCTTC. Residues: CASSPGTANYGYTF.

This sequence joins TRBV20-1 and TRBJ1-4; D not resolved. Germline values: CDR1 DFQATT, CDR2 SNEGSKA (reference sequence). The CDR3 length is 10 residues. The V end lost 2 bases, the J end lost 6 bases, and 1 base lay between the germline ends. The CDR3 DNA follows: TGCAGTGCTAGATATGAAAAACTGTTTTTT. It yields the protein CSARYEKLFF.

For this clone: A single base separates this from a much larger clone, so it may be a read error. Additional DNA sequences in this sample encode the identical CDR3. V usage is TRBV7-2 and J usage is TRBJ2-2, with a tentative D call TRBD1 (5 bases). CDR1 is SGHTA, CDR2 FQGNSA, per germline. The CDR3 is 14 amino acids. Deletions cut 5 bases from V and 1 base from J, with 8 bases between. The CDR3 protein is CASSPRGNTGELFF. CDR3 coding DNA: TGTGCCAGCAGCCCTAGGGGGAACACCGGGGAGCTGTTTTTT.

The chain couples TRBV21-1 to TRBJ2-7; TRBD2 is the table's D call and was not checked against the DNA. TRBV21-1 is assigned pseudogene status. The CDR3 is made up of 17 amino acids. CDR3 in DNA: TGTGCCAGCAGCCGGACTAGCGGGAGGGCAAGCTCCTACGAGCAGTACTTC. Translated: CASSRTSGRASSYEQYF.

This clone appeared once. The chain joins TRBV4-3 to TRBJ2-5; tentative D call: TRBD2 (6 bases). The CDR3 sequence is 15 residues long. Looked up from germline, CDR1 is LGHNA and CDR2 is YSLEER. With 0 bases removed from V and 3 bases from J, the gap between germline ends came to 11 bases. CDR3 sequence reads: CASSQDHTGEETQYF. CDR3 in DNA: TGCGCCAGCAGCCAAGATCATACGGGGGAAGAGACCCAGTACTTC.

The J gene is TRBJ2-5, the V gene TRBV4-3; D not resolved. Germline V gene lookup returns CDR1 LGHNA and CDR2 YSLEER. The CDR3 runs 13 residues. V shed 0 bases and J shed 5 bases, with 7 bases lying between them. This CDR3 is CASSQDRSETQYF. The CDR3 DNA follows: TGCGCCAGCAGCCAAGACAGGTCGGAGACCCAGTACTTC.

This clone appeared a few times. Other DNA variants within this sample encode the same CDR3. The J gene is TRBJ2-3, the V gene TRBV5-6, with D hard to call. This CDR3 is built from 12 residues. From germline, CDR1 is SGHDT and CDR2 YYEEEE. V gave up 0 bases and J gave up 5 bases, with 4 bases separating them. Written as DNA, the CDR3 is TGTGCCAGCAGCTTGGAGGGAGATACGCAGTATTTT. Its translation is CASSLEGDTQYF.

This chain links TRBV2 with TRBJ1-6, with D perhaps matching TRBD1 (5 bases). CDR3 size: 16 residues. The V end was cut by 10 bases, the J end by 9 bases, with 25 bases between. From germline, CDR1 is SNHLY and CDR2 FYNNEI. The CDR3 loop reads CATSPLRAEGRSPLHF. For the CDR3, the DNA is TGTGCCACCTCCCCCCTGAGGGCCGAGGGGCGTTCACCCCTCCACTTT.

V is TRBV5-1 and J is TRBJ2-7; D unresolved. CDR1 is SGHRS, CDR2 YFSETQ, per germline. V dropped 0 bases and J dropped 0 bases, with 10 bases sitting between them. There are 15 residues in the CDR3. CDR3 region: CASSLVGKSSYEQYF. CDR3 in DNA: TGCGCCAGCAGCTTGGTGGGGAAGAGCTCCTACGAGCAGTACTTC.

Only a few counts were recorded for this clone. The rearrangement joins TRBV29-1 to TRBJ1-1; D gene ambiguous. This CDR3 has 13 amino acids. In germline, CDR1 is SQVTM, CDR2 ANQGSEA. Trimming removed 5 bases from V and 5 bases from J, with 15 bases in between. DNA for the CDR3: TGCAGCGTTCGGACCAATGAATGGACTGAAGCTTTCTTT. It specifies CSVRTNEWTEAFF.

The chain joins TRBV20-1 to TRBJ2-5; D not certain. This CDR3 contains 11 residues. The V and J ends lost 3 bases and 8 bases respectively, with 10 bases between them. Germline CDR1 DFQATT, CDR2 SNEGSKA (reference sequence). The CDR3 DNA reads TGCAGTGCTAGGTTACTGGGTACCCAGTACTTC. It encodes CSARLLGTQYF.

The rearrangement uses TRBV7-2 and TRBJ1-6; D unresolved. From germline, CDR1 is SGHTA and CDR2 FQGNSA. The CDR3 contains 14 residues. V was shortened by 1 base and J by 7 bases, with 8 bases between the two germline ends. The CDR3 spells CASSLGAGNSPLHF. CDR3 nucleotide sequence: TGTGCCAGCAGCTTAGGCGCCGGAAATTCACCCCTCCACTTT.

The chain uses TRBV25-1 and TRBJ1-1; D gene uncertain. The CDR3 is made up of 11 amino acids. The V gene's germline CDR1 is MGHDK and CDR2 SYGVNS. V shed 8 bases and J shed 4 bases, with 8 bases lying between them. This CDR3 reads CASGRGTEAFF. CDR3 in DNA: TGTGCCAGCGGCCGGGGCACTGAAGCTTTCTTT.

This CDR3 reads CASSLHSTDTQYF. As DNA, the CDR3 is TGTGCCAGCAGCTTGCACAGCACAGATACGCAGTATTTT. The chain combines TRBV11-3 with TRBJ2-3; D uncertain. Looked up from germline, CDR1 is SGHNT and CDR2 is YENEEA. The CDR3 runs 13 residues. V lost 3 bases and J 0 bases, leaving 4 bases between the germline ends. The full variable domain, rest sourced from reference TRBV11-3 and TRBJ2-3, is EAGVVQSPRYKIIEKKQPVAFWCNPISGHNTLYWYLQNLGQGPELLIRYENEEAVDDSQLPKDRFSAERLKGVDSTLKIQPAELGDSAVYLCASSLHSTDTQYFGPGTRLTVL.

The chain has TRBV30 and TRBJ1-6, with D possibly TRBD1 on 5 matching bases. Trimming took 4 bases from V and 0 from J, leaving 10 bases between them. CDR1 and CDR2 from the germline V gene are GTSNPN and SVGIG (reference sequence). CDR3 length: 15 amino acids. CDR3 amino acids: CAWTGRSSYNSPLHF. In DNA, the CDR3 is TGTGCCTGGACGGGACGGAGCTCCTATAATTCACCCCTCCACTTT.

The rearrangement uses TRBV21-1 and TRBJ1-3. TRBV21-1 is a pseudogene segment. The CDR3 spans 13 residues. The CDR3 is CASGLPPGNTIYF. The CDR3, as DNA: TGTGCCAGCGGACTCCCTCCGGGAAACACCATATATTTT.

This clone has only one observation. The rearrangement uses TRBV30 and TRBJ1-2; maybe TRBD1 (5 bases). This CDR3 comprises 12 residues. The V end lost 2 bases, the J end lost 8 bases, and 12 bases lay between the germline ends. Germline V gene sequence: CDR1 GTSNPN, CDR2 SVGIG (reference sequence). CDR3 loop: CAWSFSRVGYTF. CDR3 sequence (DNA): TGTGCCTGGAGTTTTAGCAGGGTGGGCTACACCTTC.

The chain couples TRBV28 to TRBJ2-7, with 8 bases identical to TRBD2. CDR1 and CDR2 (germline): MDHEN, SYDVKM. J was trimmed by 3 bases and V by 4 bases; bases with no gene match: 5. The CDR3 runs 14 residues. CDR3 loop: CASSWSSGVYEQYF. The DNA of the CDR3 is TGTGCCAGCAGTTGGAGTAGCGGGGTCTACGAGCAGTACTTC.